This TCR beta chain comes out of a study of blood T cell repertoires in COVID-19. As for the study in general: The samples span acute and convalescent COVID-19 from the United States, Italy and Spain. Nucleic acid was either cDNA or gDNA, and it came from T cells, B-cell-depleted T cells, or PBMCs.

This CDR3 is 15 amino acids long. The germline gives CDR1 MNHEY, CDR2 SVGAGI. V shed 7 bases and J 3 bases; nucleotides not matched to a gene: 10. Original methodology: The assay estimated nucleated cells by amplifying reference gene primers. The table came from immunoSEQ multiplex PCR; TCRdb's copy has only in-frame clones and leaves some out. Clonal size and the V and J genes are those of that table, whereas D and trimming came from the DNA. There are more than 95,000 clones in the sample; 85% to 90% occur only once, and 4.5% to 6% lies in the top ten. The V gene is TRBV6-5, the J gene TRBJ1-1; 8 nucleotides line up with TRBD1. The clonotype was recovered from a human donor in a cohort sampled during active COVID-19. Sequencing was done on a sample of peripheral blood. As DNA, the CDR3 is TGTGCCAGCACTCCGGCGACAGGGGCGGACACTGAAGCTTTCTTT. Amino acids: CASTPATGADTEAFF.